One sample yielded the 27 T cell receptor beta chains listed below, sequenced in a study of cytomegalovirus exposure and HLA in healthy donors. The PCR contained 60 Vbeta and 13 Jbeta primers. TCRdb's copy holds only in-frame clones and misses some; the assay was immunoSEQ multiplex PCR. The sample holds 150,000 or so clones, 75% seen once. Sequencing was carried out using PBMCs. Every receptor here comes from a man aged 30 to 39 in good health and CMV-seronegative.

A word on this clone: The junction departs from the called germline gene at one end, perhaps through a read error. The chain is built from TRBV27 and TRBJ2-7; D is possibly TRBD2 (5 bases). Germline CDR1 MNHEY, CDR2 SMNVEV (reference sequence). CDR3 size: 16 residues. The CDR3 region is CASSLLGEIGPYQQYF. The CDR3 bases are TGTGCCAGCAGTTTATTGGGAGAAATTGGGCCCTACCAGCAGTACTTC.

The chain joins TRBV10-3 to TRBJ1-1, with 10 bases identical to TRBD1. Germline V CDR1 and CDR2: ENHRY, SYGVKD. V lost 6 bases and J lost 7; bases outside the gene matches: 11. This CDR3 is built from 15 residues. CDR3 loop: CAISDGTGEGNEAFF. CDR3 coding DNA: TGTGCCATCAGCGATGGGACAGGGGAAGGAAATGAAGCTTTCTTT.

The chain has TRBV30 and TRBJ2-5, with 7 bases matching TRBD2. Germline V CDR1 and CDR2: GTSNPN, SVGIG (reference sequence). J gave up 2 bases and V 1 base, and 1 base lay outside the gene matches. The CDR3 length is 13 residues. CDR3 nucleotides: TGTGCCTGGAGTGGGGGGGGTCAAGAGACCCAGTACTTC. This encodes CAWSGGGQETQYF.

The chain carries TRBV9 and TRBJ2-2, with D possibly TRBD2 on 5 matching bases. Germline CDR1 is SGDLS and CDR2 is YYNGEE. This CDR3 has 13 residues. V was trimmed by 3 bases and J by 5 bases, leaving 8 bases between them. The CDR3: CASSERITGELFF. The CDR3 DNA sequence: TGTGCCAGCAGCGAGCGGATTACCGGGGAGCTGTTTTTT.

The chain is built from TRBV19 and TRBJ2-3; TRBD2 aligns across 8 bases. This CDR3 is built from 16 residues. Germline-derived CDR1 and CDR2 are LNHDA and SQIVND (reference sequence). With 7 bases clipped from V and 4 bases from J, the junction kept 13 bases outside the gene matches. CDR3 loop: CASTPVGREDADTQYF. The CDR3 DNA is TGTGCCAGTACCCCAGTAGGGCGGGAGGATGCAGATACGCAGTATTTT.

This clone occurred a few times. This rearrangement joins TRBV28 to TRBJ2-2, with TRBD2 as a possible D gene (5 bases). Germline values: CDR1 MDHEN, CDR2 SYDVKM. Trimming took off 3 bases at V and 6 bases at J, with 8 bases between the two ends. CDR3 length equals 13 residues. This chain's CDR3 is CASSLLDSGELFF. The DNA for the CDR3 is TGTGCCAGCAGTTTGCTGGACTCCGGGGAGCTGTTTTTT. Full variable domain (outside the CDR3, taken from reference TRBV28 and TRBJ2-2): DVKVTQSSRYLVKRTGEKVFLECVQDMDHENMFWYRQDPGLGLRLIYFSYDVKMKEKGDIPEGYSVSREKKERFSLILESASTNQTSMYLCASSLLDSGELFFGEGSRLTVL.

V usage is TRBV7-2 and J usage is TRBJ2-1; 7 bases agree with TRBD2. The germline CDR1 and CDR2 sequences are SGHTA and FQGNSA. The trim removed 1 base at V and 7 bases at J, leaving 7 bases unmatched. This CDR3 has 15 residues. This CDR3 is CASSLGLAVGNEQFF. CDR3 coding DNA: TGTGCCAGCAGCTTAGGACTAGCCGTGGGGAATGAGCAGTTCTTC.

The chain uses TRBV6-6 and TRBJ1-3; D not certain. This CDR3 contains 14 residues. V was clipped by 5 bases and J by 0 bases, with 8 bases between them. Per the germline V gene, CDR1 is MNHNY and CDR2 is SVGAGI (reference sequence). This chain's CDR3 is CASSTANSGNTIYF. As DNA, the CDR3 is TGTGCCAGCAGTACAGCTAACTCTGGAAACACCATATATTTT.

This clone was observed a few times. The chain employs TRBV5-6 and TRBJ1-1, with D possibly TRBD1 on 6 matching bases. The CDR3 consists of 12 residues. Per germline, CDR1 SGHDT and CDR2 YYEEEE. V lost 4 bases and J 10 bases, leaving 14 bases between the germline ends. Here the CDR3 reads CASSRDRLGAFF. CDR3 coding DNA: TGTGCCAGCAGCCGCGACAGGCTTGGAGCTTTCTTT.

The chain has TRBV7-8 and TRBJ1-2, with 12 nucleotides matching TRBD1. The CDR3 is made up of 14 amino acids. The junction had 6 bases not matched to a gene; V was cut back by 5 bases and J by 8 bases. The germline V gene encodes CDR1 SGHVS and CDR2 FQNEAQ. The CDR3 DNA sequence: TGTGCCAGCAGCCGGGACAGGGGGCGCGAAGGCTACACCTTC. Residues: CASSRDRGREGYTF. The entire variable domain, with the rest obtained from reference TRBV7-8 and TRBJ1-2, is as follows: GAGVSQSPRYKVAKRGQDVALRCDPISGHVSLFWYQQALGQGPEFLTYFQNEAQLDKSGLPSDRFFAERPEGSVSTLKIQRTQQEDSAVYLCASSRDRGREGYTFGSGTRLTVV.

This clone was seen a handful of times. This chain connects TRBV7-2 to TRBJ1-2; 7 bases line up with TRBD1. V dropped 4 bases and J dropped 9; count of bases not matched to a gene: 8. Germline lookup yields CDR1 SGHTA and CDR2 FQGNSA. The CDR3 length is 13 residues. The CDR3 nucleotides read TGTGCCAGCAGCTCAGGGACAGTAGTAAGCTACACCTTC. This sequence encodes CASSSGTVVSYTF.

This clone came up once. This sequence joins TRBV29-1 and TRBJ1-2; unclear D gene. V lost 3 bases, J lost 5 bases, and 7 bases lay in between. The CDR3 covers 11 residues. The V gene's germline CDR1 is SQVTM and CDR2 ANQGSEA. CDR3 nucleotide sequence: TGCAGCGTTGATGGCAGATATGGCTACACCTTC. Its protein product is CSVDGRYGYTF.

The chain couples TRBV9 to TRBJ2-1, with D possibly TRBD1 on 6 matching bases. Trimming took off 6 bases at V and 6 bases at J, with 19 bases between the two ends. The germline CDR1 and CDR2 sequences are SGDLS and YYNGEE. CDR3 length equals 15 residues. The CDR3 coding sequence is TGTGCCAGCAACCAACAGGGCTCTTCGGCCAATGAGCAGTTCTTC. The encoded protein is CASNQQGSSANEQFF.

The chain carries TRBV28 and TRBJ2-5; D uncertain. CDR1 is MDHEN and CDR2 is SYDVKM in the germline V gene. Trimming took off 4 bases at V and 5 bases at J, with 14 bases between the two ends. CDR3 size: 14 residues. The CDR3 DNA sequence: TGTGCCAGCAGTTCCACCCCCATCCGGGAGACCCAGTACTTC. It specifies CASSSTPIRETQYF. Using reference TRBV28 and TRBJ2-5 for the parts outside the CDR3, the full variable domain is DVKVTQSSRYLVKRTGEKVFLECVQDMDHENMFWYRQDPGLGLRLIYFSYDVKMKEKGDIPEGYSVSREKKERFSLILESASTNQTSMYLCASSSTPIRETQYFGPGTRLLVL.

The chain carries TRBV2 and TRBJ1-1, with a weak D call TRBD1 (5 bases). V lost 7 bases and J 4 bases, leaving 16 bases between the germline ends. Germline V gene data show CDR1 as SNHLY and CDR2 as FYNNEI. The CDR3 is 14 amino acids. CDR3 sequence (DNA): TGTGCCAGCATGGCAGGCTCGGGGGGCACTGAAGCTTTCTTT. It is translated as CASMAGSGGTEAFF.

V is TRBV5-1 and J is TRBJ1-2; maybe TRBD1 (6 bases). CDR3 length: 17 residues. Per the germline V gene, CDR1 is SGHRS and CDR2 is YFSETQ. V was trimmed by 0 bases and J by 5 bases, leaving 20 bases between them. CDR3 sequence (DNA): TGCGCCAGCAGCTTGGGGGGGCACAGCCCCGTGGAGTATGGCTACACCTTC. Encoded protein: CASSLGGHSPVEYGYTF.

The genes are TRBV19 and TRBJ1-1; 10 bases are shared with TRBD1. The CDR3 extends over 13 amino acids. The germline CDR1 and CDR2 sequences are LNHDA and SQIVND (reference sequence). The trim removed 8 bases at V and 4 bases at J, leaving 4 bases unmatched. CDR3: CASRQGAVTEAFF. The CDR3 bases are TGTGCCAGTCGACAGGGGGCTGTCACTGAAGCTTTCTTT.

The chain combines TRBV6-1 with TRBJ2-7, with 9 positions matching TRBD2. Germline V gives CDR1 MNHNS, CDR2 SASEGT. The CDR3 covers 15 residues. V lost 7 bases to trimming and J lost 3 bases; unmatched junction nucleotides: 10. CDR3 protein: CASKGLAPVNYEQYF. DNA of the CDR3: TGTGCCAGCAAGGGACTAGCTCCGGTTAACTACGAGCAGTACTTC.

The CDR3 region is CAISERGQANYGYTF. For the CDR3, the DNA is TGTGCCATCAGTGAACGGGGACAGGCTAACTATGGCTACACCTTC. The chain employs TRBV10-3 and TRBJ1-2; 8 bases align to TRBD1. The trim removed 3 bases at V and 0 bases at J, leaving 3 bases unmatched. This CDR3 has 15 amino acids. Germline values: CDR1 ENHRY, CDR2 SYGVKD.

The rearrangement uses TRBV7-8 and TRBJ2-3, with D possibly being TRBD1 (5 bases). Germline CDR1 is SGHVS and CDR2 is FQNEAQ. CDR3 length equals 15 residues. V was cut by 1 base and J by 3 bases, with 11 bases left in between. Here the CDR3 reads CASSLVVGATDTQYF. The CDR3 DNA sequence: TGTGCCAGCAGCTTAGTGGTAGGGGCAACAGATACGCAGTATTTT.

Written as DNA, the CDR3 is TGTGCCAGCAGCTCGGGACAGACTTATCAAGAGACCCAGTACTTC. This translates into CASSSGQTYQETQYF. This chain links TRBV5-4 with TRBJ2-5; the match to TRBD1 covers 7 bases. The ends lost 3 bases at V and 2 bases at J; junction bases unmatched: 7. The CDR3 sequence is 15 residues long. CDR1 is SGHNT and CDR2 is YYREEE in the germline V gene (reference sequence).

The chain has TRBV27 and TRBJ1-5, with no clear D. Between the trimmed V and J ends, which lost 3 bases and 4 bases, there was a span of 10 bases. This CDR3 comprises 14 residues. Germline values: CDR1 MNHEY, CDR2 SMNVEV (reference sequence). The CDR3 DNA is TGTGCCAGCAGTTTTAGCGGAAGGAATCAGCCCCAGCATTTT. It is translated as CASSFSGRNQPQHF.

The chain uses TRBV27 and TRBJ2-5; no reliable D call. CDR3 length equals 14 residues. Trimming took 3 bases from V and 1 from J, leaving 9 bases between them. The germline gives CDR1 MNHEY, CDR2 SMNVEV (reference sequence). CDR3 sequence reads: CASSFLSSQETQYF. CDR3 in DNA: TGTGCCAGCAGTTTCCTCTCCAGCCAAGAGACCCAGTACTTC.

The DNA for the CDR3 is TGCAGCGTCCCACGGGGGGTGGGCACTGAAGCTTTCTTT. It specifies CSVPRGVGTEAFF. V usage is TRBV29-1 and J usage is TRBJ1-1; a possible D gene is TRBD1 (5 bases). The CDR3 contains 13 residues. V lost 6 bases and J lost 4, with 15 bases in between. CDR1 is SQVTM and CDR2 is ANQGSEA in the germline V gene.

This clone has only a few counts. This sequence joins TRBV5-1 and TRBJ2-3, with 7 bases lining up with TRBD1. The germline gives CDR1 SGHRS, CDR2 YFSETQ. The J segment lost 4 bases and the V segment lost 2 bases, leaving 13 bases of the junction unmatched. The CDR3 covers 17 residues. The DNA of the CDR3 is TGCGCCAGCAGCTTACCCCTGACAGGGATCGGGGCAGATACGCAGTATTTT. This translates into CASSLPLTGIGADTQYF.

The chain joins TRBV7-9 to TRBJ2-7, with TRBD1 matching over 7 bases. CDR1 is SEHNR, CDR2 FQNEAQ, per germline (reference sequence). The CDR3 is made up of 16 amino acids. The junction had 12 bases not matched to a gene; V was cut back by 5 bases and J by 2 bases. Here the CDR3 DNA reads TGTGCCAGCAGCCCAAGTATGAGGACAGGAGCCTACGAGCAGTACTTC. This translates into CASSPSMRTGAYEQYF.

CDR3 protein: CASSFDRHGELFF. The CDR3 DNA follows: TGTGCCAGCAGCTTCGACAGACACGGGGAGCTGTTTTTT. The rearrangement uses TRBV7-3 and TRBJ2-2; tentative D call: TRBD1 (5 bases). Trimming cost V 3 bases and J 7 bases, with 9 bases left between them. The CDR3 sequence is 13 residues long. Germline V gene lookup returns CDR1 SGHTA and CDR2 FQGTGA.